The 18 T cell receptor beta chains below all came from one sample that was sequenced in a study of CD8 T cells in Susac syndrome. Random hexamers served to reverse transcribe roughly 0.45 to 1 ug RNA. TCRdb used MiXCR to reprocess the immunoSEQ multiplex PCR reads, holding one entry per CDR3 protein. The sample yields roughly 190,000 distinct CDR3 sequences, roughly nine tenths seen once. The material sequenced was CD4+ T cells from PBMCs. Every receptor here comes from a human donor with Susac syndrome.

The chain links TRBV29-1 to TRBJ2-5; D not certain. Germline assignment: CDR1 SQVTM and CDR2 ANQGSEA. This CDR3 comprises 12 residues. V lost 1 base and J 4 bases, leaving 7 bases between the germline ends. CDR3 coding DNA: TGCAGCGTTGAAGCGGGCGGAGAGACCCAGTACTTC. Translated, it gives CSVEAGGETQYF. Combining the CDR3 with reference TRBV29-1 and TRBJ2-5 gives the whole variable domain SAVISQKPSRDICQRGTSLTIQCQVDSQVTMMFWYRQQPGQSLTLIATANQGSEATYESGFVIDKFPISRPNLTFSTLTVSNMSPEDSSIYLCSVEAGGETQYFGPGTRLLVL.

The gene calls are TRBV18 and TRBJ2-3; no reliable D call. CDR3 length equals 13 residues. Trimming cost V 0 bases and J 5 bases, with 6 bases left between them. Germline V gene data show CDR1 as KGHSH and CDR2 as LQKENI. CDR3 amino acids: CASSPPGKDTQYF. For the CDR3, the DNA is TGTGCCAGCTCACCACCGGGTAAAGATACGCAGTATTTT.

This clonotype turned up a few times. The CDR3 bases are TGTGCCAGCAGCTGGACTAGCTCCGTGGAGACCCAGTACTTC. Encoded protein: CASSWTSSVETQYF. J is TRBJ2-5 and V is TRBV11-2; TRBD2 matches 8 bases. The CDR3 length is 14 residues. Germline V gene sequence: CDR1 SGHAT, CDR2 FQNNGV. V was pared by 4 bases and J by 5 bases, with 6 bases of the junction left unmatched.

The chain joins TRBV3-1 to TRBJ1-2; 7 bases are a match to TRBD1. The CDR3 runs 15 residues. Germline V gene lookup returns CDR1 LGHDT and CDR2 YNNKEL (reference sequence). Germline trimming cut 1 base from V and 4 bases from J; bases unmatched to any gene: 6. CDR3 loop: CASSQGQGVIYGYTF. In DNA form, the CDR3 reads TGTGCCAGCAGCCAAGGACAGGGAGTCATCTATGGCTACACCTTC.

The gene calls are TRBV3-1 and TRBJ2-5, with TRBD1 identical over 9 bases. The CDR3 has 16 amino acids. After removal of 4 bases from V and 0 bases from J, the junction contained 6 bases not matched to a gene. Germline V CDR1 and CDR2: LGHDT, YNNKEL (reference sequence). CDR3: CASSPTGGAYQETQYF. The CDR3 nucleotides are TGTGCCAGCAGCCCTACAGGGGGCGCGTACCAAGAGACCCAGTACTTC.

This sequence joins TRBV27 and TRBJ2-1, with TRBD2 matching 11 bases. From germline, CDR1 is MNHEY and CDR2 SMNVEV (reference sequence). The CDR3 covers 17 residues. V was pared by 3 bases and J by 6 bases, with 10 bases of the junction left unmatched. The CDR3 DNA reads as TGTGCCAGCAGTTTTGGGGGGGGACTAGCGGAACCCAATGAGCAGTTCTTC. It specifies CASSFGGGLAEPNEQFF.

The rearrangement links TRBV18 to TRBJ1-4; no clear D gene. V was pared by 5 bases and J by 8 bases, with 21 bases between. The CDR3 sequence is 16 residues long. Looked up from germline, CDR1 is KGHSH and CDR2 is LQKENI. DNA for the CDR3: TGTGCCAGCTCATCAGGCCCCGGACTAAGTAGGGAAAAACTGTTTTTT. This translates into CASSSGPGLSREKLFF.

The rearrangement joins TRBV18 to TRBJ2-7; a possible D gene is TRBD2 (5 bases). The CDR3 spans 13 residues. Germline CDR1 is KGHSH and CDR2 is LQKENI. Between the trimmed V and J ends, which lost 3 bases and 2 bases, there was a span of 8 bases. In nucleotides, the CDR3 is TGTGCCAGCTCACCCGCGACTACCTACGAGCAGTACTTC. Its translation is CASSPATTYEQYF.

The J gene is TRBJ1-2, the V gene TRBV9; D is ambiguous. The germline V gene has CDR1 SGDLS and CDR2 YYNGEE. The CDR3 totals 15 residues. Trimming stripped 6 bases from V and 0 bases from J, with 15 bases between. This CDR3 is CASTLRQRPNYGYTF. CDR3 DNA sequence: TGTGCCAGCACCCTCAGACAACGGCCTAACTATGGCTACACCTTC.

This chain connects TRBV4-1 to TRBJ2-3; D gene unclear. Germline CDR1 reads MGHRA; CDR2 reads YSYEKL. V gave up 1 base and J gave up 4 bases, with 9 bases separating them. The CDR3 has 14 amino acids. CDR3 loop: CASSQGGSADTQYF. The CDR3 nucleotides are TGCGCCAGCAGCCAAGGAGGTTCGGCAGATACGCAGTATTTT.

The gene calls are TRBV7-8 and TRBJ2-7; no clear D. The germline CDR1 and CDR2 sequences are SGHVS and FQNEAQ. The CDR3 loop spans 14 amino acids. V was clipped by 5 bases and J by 4 bases, with 15 bases between them. The CDR3 region is CASSVTTSSYEQYF. CDR3 DNA sequence: TGTGCCAGCAGCGTAACGACGTCCTCATACGAGCAGTACTTC. Variable domain in full (rest from reference TRBV7-8 and TRBJ2-7): GAGVSQSPRYKVAKRGQDVALRCDPISGHVSLFWYQQALGQGPEFLTYFQNEAQLDKSGLPSDRFFAERPEGSVSTLKIQRTQQEDSAVYLCASSVTTSSYEQYFGPGTRLTVT.

J is TRBJ2-3 and V is TRBV20-1; the match to TRBD2 covers 8 bases. With V trimmed by 5 bases and J by 3 bases, 7 bases remained unmatched. The CDR3 covers 14 residues. Germline-derived CDR1 and CDR2 are DFQATT and SNEGSKA (reference sequence). The CDR3 DNA is TGCAGTGCTTTGAGCGGGAGTCTAACAGATACGCAGTATTTT. Residues: CSALSGSLTDTQYF.

The chain is built from TRBV20-1 and TRBJ2-7; tentative D call: TRBD2 (5 bases). The CDR3 is 15 amino acids. With 3 bases removed from V and 3 bases from J, the gap between germline ends came to 18 bases. Germline-derived CDR1 and CDR2 are DFQATT and SNEGSKA (reference sequence). CDR3 nucleotides: TGCAGTGCTAGCTCGAGCGGTAGAGGATTCTACGAGCAGTACTTC. It yields the protein CSASSSGRGFYEQYF.

The rearrangement links TRBV5-4 to TRBJ2-7; 8 positions match TRBD1. The length of the CDR3 is 20 residues. Germline CDR1 SGHNT, CDR2 YYREEE (reference sequence). Trimming removed 1 base from V and 3 bases from J; junction bases left unmatched: 21. The CDR3: CASSLWNPGQAISPIYEQYF. The DNA of the CDR3 is TGTGCCAGCAGCTTGTGGAACCCGGGACAGGCGATTAGCCCTATCTACGAGCAGTACTTC. The variable domain in full, completed from reference TRBV5-4 and TRBJ2-7, reads ETGVTQSPTHLIKTRGQQVTLRCSSQSGHNTVSWYQQALGQGPQFIFQYYREEENGRGNFPPRFSGLQFPNYSSELNVNALELDDSALYLCASSLWNPGQAISPIYEQYFGPGTRLTVT.

This clonotype has more than one count but fewer than ten. V is TRBV19 and J is TRBJ2-1; 13 bases match TRBD2. V was pared by 9 bases and J by 6 bases, with 2 bases of the junction left unmatched. The CDR3 is made up of 13 amino acids. Per germline, CDR1 LNHDA and CDR2 SQIVND (reference sequence). CDR3 in amino acids: CASRTSGSNEQFF. CDR3 nucleotides: TGTGCCAGCAGGACTAGCGGGAGCAATGAGCAGTTCTTC.

The chain combines TRBV6-5 with TRBJ2-7, with 10 bases aligning to TRBD1. With V trimmed by 4 bases and J by 0 bases, 15 bases remained unmatched. Germline assignment: CDR1 MNHEY and CDR2 SVGAGI. This CDR3 has 19 amino acids. CDR3 DNA sequence: TGTGCCAGCAGTTCCACCCTCTCGGGACAGGGGCGACTCTCCTACGAGCAGTACTTC. Translation gives CASSSTLSGQGRLSYEQYF.

This chain links TRBV4-2 with TRBJ2-5, with D unclear. Per germline, CDR1 LGHNA and CDR2 YNFKEQ. V gave up 1 base and J gave up 5 bases, with 8 bases separating them. The CDR3 length is 13 residues. The chain's CDR3 is CASSQVGPETQYF. The CDR3 nucleotides read TGTGCCAGCAGCCAAGTAGGGCCCGAGACCCAGTACTTC.

The V call is TRBV12-3 or TRBV12-4, the J call TRBJ2-1; D is possibly TRBD2 (5 bases). V lost 8 bases and J lost 0, with 5 bases in between. This CDR3 comprises 12 residues. This CDR3 reads CASGSSYNEQFF. CDR3 nucleotides: TGTGCCAGCGGGAGCTCCTACAATGAGCAGTTCTTC.